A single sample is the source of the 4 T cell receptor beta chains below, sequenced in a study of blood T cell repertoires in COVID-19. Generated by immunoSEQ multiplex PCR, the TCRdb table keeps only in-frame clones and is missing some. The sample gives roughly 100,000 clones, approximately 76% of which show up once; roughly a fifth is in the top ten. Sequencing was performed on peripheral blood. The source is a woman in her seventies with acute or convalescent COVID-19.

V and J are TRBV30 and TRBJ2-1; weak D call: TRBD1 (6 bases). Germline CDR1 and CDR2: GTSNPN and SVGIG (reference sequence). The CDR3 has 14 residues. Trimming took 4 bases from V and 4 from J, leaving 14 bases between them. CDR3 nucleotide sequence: TGTGCCTGGACACCATGGACAGATTACAATGAGCAGTTCTTC. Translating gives CAWTPWTDYNEQFF. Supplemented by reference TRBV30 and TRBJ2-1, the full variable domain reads SQTIHQWPATLVQPVGSPLSLECTVEGTSNPNLYWYRQAAGRGLQLLFYSVGIGQISSEVPQNLSASRPQDRQFILSSKKLLLSDSGFYLCAWTPWTDYNEQFFGPGTRLTVL.

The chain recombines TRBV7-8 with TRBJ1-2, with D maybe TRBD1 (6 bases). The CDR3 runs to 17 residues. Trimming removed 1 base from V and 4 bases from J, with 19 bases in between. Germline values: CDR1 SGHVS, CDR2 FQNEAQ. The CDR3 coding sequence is TGTGCCAGCAGCTTAGAGGACAGCCCCGAGCCCTTCTATGGCTACACCTTC. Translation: CASSLEDSPEPFYGYTF.

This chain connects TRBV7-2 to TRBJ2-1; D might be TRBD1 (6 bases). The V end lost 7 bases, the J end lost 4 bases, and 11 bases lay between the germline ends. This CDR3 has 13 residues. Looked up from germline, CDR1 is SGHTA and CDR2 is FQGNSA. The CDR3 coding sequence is TGTGCCAGCACCCAGGACAGTTACAATGAGCAGTTCTTC. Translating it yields CASTQDSYNEQFF.

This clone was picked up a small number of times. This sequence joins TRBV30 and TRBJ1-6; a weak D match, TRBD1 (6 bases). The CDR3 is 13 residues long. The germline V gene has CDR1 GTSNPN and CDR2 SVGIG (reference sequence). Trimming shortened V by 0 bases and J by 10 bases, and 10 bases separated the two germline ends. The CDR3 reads CAWSVKGGSPLHF. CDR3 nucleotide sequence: TGTGCCTGGAGTGTAAAGGGGGGGTCACCCCTCCACTTT.